One sample yielded the 12 T cell receptor beta chains listed below, sequenced in a study of blood T cell repertoires in COVID-19. Some clones are missing from TCRdb's copy, which holds only in-frame ones; the method was immunoSEQ multiplex PCR. The sample consists of 350,000 to 450,000 clones, around 87% of them appearing once. The sequenced sample consisted of PBMCs or T cells enriched from blood (not recorded which). These receptors all stem from a man aged 35-49 years in a cohort exposed to, infected with or recovered from COVID-19 (not recorded which).

CDR3 DNA: TGTGCCAGCAGCGTAAGGGCGGGAGGGGCTTACAATGAGCAGTTCTTC. Residues: CASSVRAGGAYNEQFF. This chain joins TRBV9 and TRBJ2-1; 9 bases are a match to TRBD2. This CDR3 region has 16 residues. Germline lookup yields CDR1 SGDLS and CDR2 YYNGEE. Germline trimming cut 1 base from V and 4 bases from J; bases unmatched to any gene: 6.

J is TRBJ2-3 and V is TRBV29-1; the D gene is possibly TRBD1 (5 bases). The V end was cut by 3 bases, the J end by 1 base, with 5 bases between. The CDR3 has 12 residues. Germline V gives CDR1 SQVTM, CDR2 ANQGSEA. The CDR3 DNA is TGCAGCGTTGACAGGGGCACAGATACGCAGTATTTT. This codes for CSVDRGTDTQYF.

This chain joins TRBV6-5 and TRBJ2-3; the match to TRBD2 covers 8 bases. Looked up from germline, CDR1 is MNHEY and CDR2 is SVGAGI. V gave up 2 bases and J gave up 4 bases; unmatched junction bases: 5. The CDR3 consists of 15 residues. The CDR3 sequence: CASSYQREKSDTQYF. Written as DNA, the CDR3 is TGTGCCAGCAGTTACCAGCGGGAGAAATCAGATACGCAGTATTTT.

This sequence joins TRBV20-1 and TRBJ2-7; D ambiguous. The CDR3 runs 14 residues. V lost 3 bases and J 0 bases, leaving 12 bases between the germline ends. Germline loops: CDR1 DFQATT, CDR2 SNEGSKA (reference sequence). Written as DNA, the CDR3 is TGCAGTGCTAGTCCCCGGGTTGACTCCTACGAGCAGTACTTC. It specifies CSASPRVDSYEQYF.

This chain connects TRBV23-1 to TRBJ1-1, with no clear D. TRBV23-1 is an ORF; its function is uncertain. The CDR3 runs to 16 residues. Between the trimmed V and J ends, which lost 0 bases and 2 bases, there was a span of 13 bases. CDR3 nucleotide sequence: TGCGCCAGCAGTCAATCGAGCAGACGGGTAAACACTGAAGCTTTCTTT. Translating gives CASSQSSRRVNTEAFF.

The chain recombines TRBV19 with TRBJ2-1; maybe TRBD1 (6 bases). The CDR3 contains 13 residues. The germline V gene has CDR1 LNHDA and CDR2 SQIVND (reference sequence). Trimming removed 8 bases from V and 4 bases from J, with 12 bases in between. CDR3 bases: TGTGCCAGTGGCTGGACAGTTTACAATGAGCAGTTCTTC. Protein sequence: CASGWTVYNEQFF. Full variable domain (missing parts from reference TRBV19 and TRBJ2-1): DGGITQSPKYLFRKEGQNVTLSCEQNLNHDAMYWYRQDPGQGLRLIYYSQIVNDFQKGDIAEGYSVSREKKESFPLTVTSAQKNPTAFYLCASGWTVYNEQFFGPGTRLTVL.

V usage is TRBV7-8 and J usage is TRBJ2-1; 8 bases are shared with TRBD2. V shed 4 bases and J 5 bases; nucleotides not matched to a gene: 1. CDR3 size: 13 residues. Looked up from germline, CDR1 is SGHVS and CDR2 is FQNEAQ. The CDR3 nucleotides read TGTGCCAGCAGCTGGACTAGCCACAATGAGCAGTTCTTC. It specifies CASSWTSHNEQFF.

This chain links TRBV19 with TRBJ1-2; TRBD1 aligns across 7 bases. In germline, CDR1 is LNHDA, CDR2 SQIVND (reference sequence). Trimming cost V 3 bases and J 8 bases; bases outside gene matches: 3. This CDR3 region has 12 residues. The CDR3 protein is CASSMDRLGYTF. The CDR3 DNA sequence: TGTGCCAGTAGTATGGACAGGCTCGGCTACACCTTC.

J is TRBJ1-6 and V is TRBV4-2; TRBD1 agrees at 7 bases. Germline-derived CDR1 and CDR2 are LGHNA and YNFKEQ. The CDR3 consists of 17 residues. Trimming cost V 3 bases and J 9 bases; bases outside gene matches: 14. This CDR3 reads CASSHPGVQGSGSPLHF. CDR3 bases: TGTGCCAGCAGCCATCCGGGCGTACAGGGGTCAGGTTCACCCCTCCACTTT.

About this clone: The sample holds other DNA sequences that translate to the same CDR3. The J gene is TRBJ1-4, the V gene TRBV30; TRBD1 might be the D (5 bases). Germline loops: CDR1 GTSNPN, CDR2 SVGIG (reference sequence). V lost 5 bases, J lost 8 bases, and 15 bases lay in between. The CDR3 is 13 amino acids. The CDR3 reads CAWSGQGGEKLFF. The CDR3, as DNA: TGTGCCTGGTCCGGGCAGGGCGGCGAAAAACTGTTTTTT.

This clone was seen more than once but under ten times. The chain has TRBV3-1 (or the pseudogene TRBV3-2) and TRBJ2-1, with TRBD2 matching 11 bases. The CDR3 consists of 20 residues. CDR1 and CDR2 (germline): LGHDT, YNNKEL (reference sequence). The J segment lost 2 bases and the V segment lost 1 base, leaving 13 bases of the junction unmatched. The CDR3, as DNA: TGTGCCAGCAGCCAAGTATCTGGGACTAGCGGACCATTTACCTACAATGAGCAGTTCTTC. Its translation: CASSQVSGTSGPFTYNEQFF.

This rearrangement joins TRBV5-1 to TRBJ1-5; the D is unclear. V lost 2 bases and J 3 bases, leaving 9 bases between the germline ends. CDR1 and CDR2 from the germline V gene are SGHRS and YFSETQ. The CDR3 is 14 residues long. CDR3 amino acids: CASSFGGNNQPQHF. For the CDR3, the DNA is TGCGCCAGCAGCTTTGGAGGGAACAATCAGCCCCAGCATTTT.